This note documents a single T cell receptor beta chain sequence. The germline CDR1 and CDR2 sequences are KGHSH and LQKENI. The CDR3 contains 19 residues. With 3 bases removed from V and 0 bases from J, the gap between germline ends came to 23 bases. The record originates from a study of blood T cell repertoires in COVID-19. Original analysis: Nucleated cell counts were estimated from reference gene primer amplification. TCRdb's table, derived via immunoSEQ multiplex PCR, lists solely in-frame clones and lacks some. That table supplies the V and J calls and clone size; D and trimming were determined from the DNA. Counted here are fewer than 350,000 clones, about 86% occurring once; the ten biggest clones make up 2.1%.

Sequenced input: peripheral blood. The chain uses TRBV18 and TRBJ1-2, with D perhaps matching TRBD1 (6 bases). This TCR derives from a woman aged 25 to 39 who had recovered from COVID-19. CDR3 in amino acids: CASSPKDRLITNSNYGYTF. The CDR3, as DNA: TGTGCCAGCTCACCTAAGGACAGACTTATCACTAATTCTAACTATGGCTACACCTTC.